A few counts support the clone carrying this TCR beta chain. Its antigen is as yet unknown. The CDR3 covers 14 residues. Trimming cost V 2 bases and J 5 bases; bases outside gene matches: 3. CDR1 MNHEY and CDR2 SVGAGI come from the germline V gene. There were at least 6 micrograms of total RNA extracted from every sample. A second about 7 to 11 cycle PCR used barcoded and J-beta primers. Unique molecular identifiers of 12 random nucleotides labeled each cDNA. Via MiXCR, TCRdb re-called the 5' RACE reads, giving one row per CDR3 protein. Among over a million distinct CDR3 sequences, around two fifths were seen once, and the ten largest hold under 8%. These data come from a study of blood T cells in healthy people across ages. Whole-study results and caveats: Naive T cell percentage by flow cytometry tracked strongly with beta diversity. TCR beta diversity, measured per million T cells, fell in a roughly linear way with age.

The genes are TRBV6-5 and TRBJ2-1; 7 bases map to TRBD1. The sequencing input was blood. The sequence was collected from a woman younger than 30 in good health. The CDR3 coding sequence is TGTGCCAGCAGTTACACCGGGACAGACAATGAGCAGTTCTTC. Its protein product is CASSYTGTDNEQFF.